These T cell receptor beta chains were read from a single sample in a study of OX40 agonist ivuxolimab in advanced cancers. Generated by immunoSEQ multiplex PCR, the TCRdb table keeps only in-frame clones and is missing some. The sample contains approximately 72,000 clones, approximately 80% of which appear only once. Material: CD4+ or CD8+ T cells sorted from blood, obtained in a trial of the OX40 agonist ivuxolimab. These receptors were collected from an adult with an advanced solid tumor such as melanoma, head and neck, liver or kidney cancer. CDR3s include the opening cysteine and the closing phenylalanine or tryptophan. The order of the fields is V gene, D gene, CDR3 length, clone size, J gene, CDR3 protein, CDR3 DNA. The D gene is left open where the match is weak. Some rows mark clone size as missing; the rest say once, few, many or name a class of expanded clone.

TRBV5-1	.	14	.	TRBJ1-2	CASSQSTADYGYTF	TGCGCCAGCAGCCAGTCGACAGCCGACTATGGCTACACCTTC
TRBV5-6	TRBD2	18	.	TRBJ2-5	CASNLDLAGGRGGETQYF	TGTGCCAGCAACTTGGATTTGGCTGGCGGGAGAGGTGGAGAGACCCAGTACTTC
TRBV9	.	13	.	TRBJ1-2	CASSVGENYGYTF	TGTGCCAGCAGCGTTGGGGAAAACTATGGCTACACCTTC
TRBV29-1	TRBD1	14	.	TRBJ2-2	CSVKTGGDTGELFF	TGCAGCGTAAAGACAGGGGGCGACACCGGGGAGCTGTTTTTT
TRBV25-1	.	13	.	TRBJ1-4	CASSGPSNEKLFF	TGTGCCAGCAGTGGACCGAGTAATGAAAAACTGTTTTTT
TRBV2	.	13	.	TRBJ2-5	CASSERRKETQYF	TGTGCCAGCAGTGAAAGACGGAAAGAGACCCAGTACTTC
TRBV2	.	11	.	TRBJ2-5	CASSDTGYQYF	TGTGCCAGCAGTGATACCGGGTACCAGTACTTC
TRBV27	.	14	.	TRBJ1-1	CASSLLQGYTEAFF	TGTGCCAGCAGTTTACTTCAGGGGTACACTGAAGCTTTCTTT
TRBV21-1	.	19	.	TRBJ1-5	CARLRLRGQGGPGSRPQHF	TGTGCCAGATTACGGCTCCGGGGACAGGGGGGACCGGGCTCGAGGCCCCAGCATTTT
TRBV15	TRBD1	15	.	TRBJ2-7	CATSREGTGGYEQYF	TGTGCCACCAGCAGAGAGGGGACAGGGGGATACGAGCAGTACTTC
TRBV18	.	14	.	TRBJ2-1	CASSPPETTVLQFF	TGTGCCAGCTCACCACCCGAGACTACCGTTCTCCAGTTCTTC
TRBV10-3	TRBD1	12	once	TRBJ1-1	CAISDRGLEAFF	TGTGCCATCAGCGACAGGGGCCTTGAAGCTTTCTTT
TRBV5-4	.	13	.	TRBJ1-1	CASRGTMNTEAFF	TGTGCCAGTCGGGGGACCATGAACACTGAAGCTTTCTTT
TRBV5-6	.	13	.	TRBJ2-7	CASSFRGPYEQYF	TGTGCCAGCAGCTTCAGGGGACCCTACGAGCAGTACTTC
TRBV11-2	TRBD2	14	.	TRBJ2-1	CASSLEGTSNEQFF	TGTGCCAGCAGCTTAGAAGGGACTAGCAATGAGCAGTTCTTC
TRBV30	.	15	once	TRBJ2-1	CAWSPTATFYNEQFF	TGTGCCTGGAGTCCGACAGCCACCTTTTACAATGAGCAGTTCTTC
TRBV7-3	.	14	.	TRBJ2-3	CASSFTGRTDTQYF	TGTGCCAGCAGCTTTACTGGGCGCACAGATACGCAGTATTTT
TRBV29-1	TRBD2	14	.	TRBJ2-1	CSVIRLAGYNEQFF	TGCAGCGTTATAAGGCTAGCGGGGTACAATGAGCAGTTCTTC
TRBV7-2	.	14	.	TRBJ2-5	CASSPQGSGETQYF	TGTGCCAGCAGCCCGCAGGGTTCGGGGGAGACCCAGTACTTC
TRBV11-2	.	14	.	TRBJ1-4	CASSLNRDNEKLFF	TGTGCCAGCAGCTTAAACAGGGATAATGAAAAACTGTTTTTT
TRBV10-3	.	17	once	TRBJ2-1	CAISESIGQGNDNEQFF	TGTGCCATCAGTGAGTCGATTGGGCAGGGGAACGACAATGAGCAGTTCTTC
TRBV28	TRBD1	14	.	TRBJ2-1	CASRGQLTYNEQFF	TGTGCCAGCAGGGGACAGCTTACCTACAATGAGCAGTTCTTC
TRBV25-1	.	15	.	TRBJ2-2	CASSEFLTNTGELFF	TGTGCCAGCAGTGAATTCCTAACTAACACCGGGGAGCTGTTTTTT
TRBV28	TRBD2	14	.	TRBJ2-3	CASILATSTDTQYF	TGTGCCAGCATACTAGCGACTAGCACAGATACGCAGTATTTT
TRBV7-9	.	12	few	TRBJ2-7	CASSLEGLEQYF	TGTGCCAGCAGCTTAGAGGGTCTCGAGCAGTACTTC
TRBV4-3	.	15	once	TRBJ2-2	CASSQDYPNTGELFF	TGCGCCAGCAGCCAAGATTACCCTAACACCGGGGAGCTGTTTTTT
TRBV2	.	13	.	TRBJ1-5	CASTGTGNQPQHF	TGTGCCAGCACCGGAACCGGCAATCAGCCCCAGCATTTT
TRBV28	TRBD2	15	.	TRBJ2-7	CASSLAGVGSREQYF	TGTGCCAGCAGTCTAGCGGGAGTGGGGTCTCGGGAGCAGTACTTC
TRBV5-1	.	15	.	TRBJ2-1	CASSSGSGVGNEQFF	TGCGCCAGCAGCTCCGGCTCAGGGGTCGGGAATGAGCAGTTCTTC
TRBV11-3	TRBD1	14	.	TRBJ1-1	CASSFQGADTEAFF	TGTGCCAGCAGCTTTCAGGGGGCAGACACTGAAGCTTTCTTT
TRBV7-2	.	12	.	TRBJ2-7	CASSPNSYEQYF	TGTGCCAGCAGCCCAAACTCCTACGAGCAGTACTTC
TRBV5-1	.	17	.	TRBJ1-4	CASSLASGASNNEKLFF	TGCGCCAGCAGCTTGGCCTCCGGGGCGAGCAACAATGAAAAACTGTTTTTT
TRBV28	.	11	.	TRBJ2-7	CASSRSYEQYF	TGTGCCAGCAGCCGATCTTACGAGCAGTACTTC
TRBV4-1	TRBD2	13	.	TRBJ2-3	CASSLGLADTQYF	TGCGCCAGCAGCCTCGGACTAGCCGATACGCAGTATTTT